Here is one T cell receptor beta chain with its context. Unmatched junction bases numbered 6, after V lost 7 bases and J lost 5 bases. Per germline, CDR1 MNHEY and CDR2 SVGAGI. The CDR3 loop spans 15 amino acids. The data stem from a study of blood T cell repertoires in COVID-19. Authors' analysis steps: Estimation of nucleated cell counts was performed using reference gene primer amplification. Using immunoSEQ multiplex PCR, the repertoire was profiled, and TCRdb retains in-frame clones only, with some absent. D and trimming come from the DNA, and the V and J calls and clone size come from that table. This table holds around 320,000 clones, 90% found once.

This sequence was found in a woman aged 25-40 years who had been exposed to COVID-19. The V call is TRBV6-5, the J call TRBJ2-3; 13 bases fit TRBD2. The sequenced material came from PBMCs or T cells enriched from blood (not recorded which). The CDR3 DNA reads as TGTGCCAGCACCGTACTAGCGGGGGGGCGAGATACGCAGTATTTT. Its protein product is CASTVLAGGRDTQYF.